The TCR beta chain under discussion was sequenced for a study of lymphopenia after photon versus proton radiotherapy. The protocol was immunoSEQ multiplex PCR, while the TCRdb copy is restricted to in-frame clones and leaves out a portion. This table has approximately 70,000 clones, around 87% appearing once. Per the germline V gene, CDR1 is SNHLY and CDR2 is FYNNEI. The CDR3 has 15 residues. Trimming stripped 3 bases from V and 3 bases from J, with 12 bases between. The source is a man older than 75 with esophageal cancer. V and J are TRBV2 and TRBJ1-5; D is possibly TRBD1 (5 bases). This specimen consisted of peripheral blood, obtained from a patient treated with proton-based radiotherapy. Written as DNA, the CDR3 is TGTGCCAGCAGTGACTTGGGACGGATCAATCAGCCCCAGCATTTT. Encoded protein: CASSDLGRINQPQHF.